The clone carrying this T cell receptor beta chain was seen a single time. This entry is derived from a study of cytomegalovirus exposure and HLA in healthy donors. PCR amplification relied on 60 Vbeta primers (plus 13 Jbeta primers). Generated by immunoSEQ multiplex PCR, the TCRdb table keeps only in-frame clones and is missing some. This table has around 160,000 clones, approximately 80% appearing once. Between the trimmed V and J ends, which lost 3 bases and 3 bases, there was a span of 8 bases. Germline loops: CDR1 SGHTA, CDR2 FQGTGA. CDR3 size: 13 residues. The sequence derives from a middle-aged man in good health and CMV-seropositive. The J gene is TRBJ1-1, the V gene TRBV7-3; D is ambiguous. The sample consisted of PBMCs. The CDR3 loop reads CASSLHSDTEAFF. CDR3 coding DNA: TGTGCCAGCAGCTTGCACTCGGACACTGAAGCTTTCTTT.